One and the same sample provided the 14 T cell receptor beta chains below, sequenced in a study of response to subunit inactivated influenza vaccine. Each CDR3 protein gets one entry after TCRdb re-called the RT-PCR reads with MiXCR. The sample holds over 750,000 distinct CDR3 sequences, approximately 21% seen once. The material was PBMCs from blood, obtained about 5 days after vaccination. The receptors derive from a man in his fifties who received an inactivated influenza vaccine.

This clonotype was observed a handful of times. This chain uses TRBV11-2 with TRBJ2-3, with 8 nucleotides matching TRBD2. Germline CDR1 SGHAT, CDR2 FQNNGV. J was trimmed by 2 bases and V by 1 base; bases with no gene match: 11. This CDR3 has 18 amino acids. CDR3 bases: TGTGCCAGCAGCTTAGTAGGGGTTGGGACTAGTGCCACAGATACGCAGTATTTT. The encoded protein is CASSLVGVGTSATDTQYF.

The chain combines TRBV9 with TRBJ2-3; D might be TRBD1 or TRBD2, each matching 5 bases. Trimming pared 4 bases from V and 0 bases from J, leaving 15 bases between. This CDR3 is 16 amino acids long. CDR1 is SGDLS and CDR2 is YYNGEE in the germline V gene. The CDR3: CASSTSGTTSTDTQYF. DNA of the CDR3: TGTGCCAGCAGCACCTCCGGGACGACGAGCACAGATACGCAGTATTTT.

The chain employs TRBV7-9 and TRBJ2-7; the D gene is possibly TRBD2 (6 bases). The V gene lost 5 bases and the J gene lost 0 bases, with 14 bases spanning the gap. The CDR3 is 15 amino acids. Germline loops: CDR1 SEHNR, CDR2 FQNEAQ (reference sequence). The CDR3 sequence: CASSHPSVSSYEQYF. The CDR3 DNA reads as TGTGCCAGCAGCCATCCTAGCGTGAGCTCCTACGAGCAGTACTTC.

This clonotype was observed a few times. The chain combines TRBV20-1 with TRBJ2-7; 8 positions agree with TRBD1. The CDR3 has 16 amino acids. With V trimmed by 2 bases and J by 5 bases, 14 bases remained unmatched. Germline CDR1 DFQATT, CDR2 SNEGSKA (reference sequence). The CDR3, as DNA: TGCAGTGCTAGACCGCCTCCGGGACAGGTCGGCCACGAGCAGTACTTC. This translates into CSARPPPGQVGHEQYF.

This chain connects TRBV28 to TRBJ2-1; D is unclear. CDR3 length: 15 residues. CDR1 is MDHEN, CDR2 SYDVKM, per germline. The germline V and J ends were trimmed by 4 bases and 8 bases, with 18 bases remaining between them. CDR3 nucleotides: TGTGCCAGCAGTTCCGACGCTACCGACATAGATGAGCAGTTCTTC. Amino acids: CASSSDATDIDEQFF.

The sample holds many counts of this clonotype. Here the CDR3 reads CASSIGQATDTQYF. The CDR3 DNA reads as TGTGCCAGTAGTATCGGACAGGCGACAGATACGCAGTATTTT. The chain combines TRBV19 with TRBJ2-3; TRBD1 aligns across 7 bases. There are 14 residues in the CDR3. Per the germline V gene, CDR1 is LNHDA and CDR2 is SQIVND (reference sequence). V was clipped by 3 bases and J by 3 bases; unmatched bases: 3.

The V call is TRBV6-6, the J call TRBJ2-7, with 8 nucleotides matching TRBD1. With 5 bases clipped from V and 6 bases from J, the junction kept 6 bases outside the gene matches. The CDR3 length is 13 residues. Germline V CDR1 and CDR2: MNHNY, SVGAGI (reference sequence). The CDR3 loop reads CASSPRTGSEQYF. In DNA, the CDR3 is TGTGCCAGCAGTCCGAGGACAGGGAGCGAGCAGTACTTC.

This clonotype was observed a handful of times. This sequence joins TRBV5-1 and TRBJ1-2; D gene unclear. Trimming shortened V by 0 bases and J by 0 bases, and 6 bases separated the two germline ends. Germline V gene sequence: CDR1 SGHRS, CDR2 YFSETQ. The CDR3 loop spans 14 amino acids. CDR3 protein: CASSLESSNYGYTF. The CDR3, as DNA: TGCGCCAGCAGCTTGGAAAGCTCTAACTATGGCTACACCTTC. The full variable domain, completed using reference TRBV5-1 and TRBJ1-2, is KAGVTQTPRYLIKTRGQQVTLSCSPISGHRSVSWYQQTPGQGLQFLFEYFSETQRNKGNFPGRFSGRQFSNSRSEMNVSTLELGDSALYLCASSLESSNYGYTFGSGTRLTVV.

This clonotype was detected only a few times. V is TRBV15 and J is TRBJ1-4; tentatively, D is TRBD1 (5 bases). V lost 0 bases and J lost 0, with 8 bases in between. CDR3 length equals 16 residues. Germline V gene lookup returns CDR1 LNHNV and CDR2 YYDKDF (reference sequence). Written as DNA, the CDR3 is TGTGCCACCAGCAGAGATGGGACGGCAACTAATGAAAAACTGTTTTTT. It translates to CATSRDGTATNEKLFF. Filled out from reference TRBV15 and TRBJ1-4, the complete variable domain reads DAMVIQNPRYQVTQFGKPVTLSCSQTLNHNVMYWYQQKSSQAPKLLFHYYDKDFNNEADTPDNFQSRRPNTSFCFLDIRSPGLGDTAMYLCATSRDGTATNEKLFFGSGTQLSVL.

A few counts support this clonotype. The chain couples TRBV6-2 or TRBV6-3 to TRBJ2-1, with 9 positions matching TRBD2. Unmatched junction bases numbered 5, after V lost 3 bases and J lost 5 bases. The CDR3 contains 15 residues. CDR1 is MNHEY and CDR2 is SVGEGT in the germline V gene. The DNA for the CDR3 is TGTGCCAGCAGTTATTACGGCGGGGGGGACAATGAGCAGTTCTTC. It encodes CASSYYGGGDNEQFF.

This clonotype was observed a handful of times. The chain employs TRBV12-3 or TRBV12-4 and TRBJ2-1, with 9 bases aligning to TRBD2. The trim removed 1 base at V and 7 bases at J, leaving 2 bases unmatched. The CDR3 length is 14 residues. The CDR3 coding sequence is TGTGCCAGCAGTTTAGGGGCGGGGGGGAATGAGCAGTTCTTC. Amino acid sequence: CASSLGAGGNEQFF.

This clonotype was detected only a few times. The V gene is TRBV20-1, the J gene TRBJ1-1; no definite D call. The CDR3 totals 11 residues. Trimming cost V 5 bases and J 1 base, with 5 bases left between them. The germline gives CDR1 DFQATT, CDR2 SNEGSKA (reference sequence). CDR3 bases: TGCAGTGCTCCCGCGAACACTGAAGCTTTCTTT. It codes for CSAPANTEAFF.

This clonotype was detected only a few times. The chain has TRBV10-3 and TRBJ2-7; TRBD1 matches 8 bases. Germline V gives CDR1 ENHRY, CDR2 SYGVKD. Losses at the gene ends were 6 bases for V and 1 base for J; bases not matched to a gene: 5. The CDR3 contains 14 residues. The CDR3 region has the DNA TGTGCCATCAGGGTAGGACAGGGATCCTACGAGCAGTACTTC. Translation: CAIRVGQGSYEQYF.

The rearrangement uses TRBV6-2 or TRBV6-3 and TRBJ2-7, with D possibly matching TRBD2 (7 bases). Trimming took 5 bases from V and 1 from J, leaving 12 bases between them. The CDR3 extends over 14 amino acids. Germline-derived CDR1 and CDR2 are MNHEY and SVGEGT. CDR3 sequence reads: CASSRGAASYEQYF. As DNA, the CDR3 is TGTGCCAGCAGTCGGGGGGCAGCATCCTACGAGCAGTACTTC.